These 9 T cell receptor beta chains originate from one sample sequenced in a study of shared clonotypes between healthy human individuals. Clones were read by immunoSEQ multiplex PCR, and TCRdb kept only the in-frame ones, dropping some. The sample shows a few million clones, over 85% of them seen only once. Naive CD8 cells lacked CD45RO and underwent positive selection for CCR7, leaving out terminally differentiated effector memory CD45RA+ cells. The material sequenced was naive CD8+ T cells from PBMCs. These receptors were obtained from a man between 18 and 35 years old in good health. Some clones in this sample may be carry-over from other donors' samples.

The chain recombines TRBV15 with TRBJ2-5, with 8 bases aligning to TRBD1. With 0 bases clipped from V and 4 bases from J, the junction kept 4 bases outside the gene matches. Germline CDR1 LNHNV, CDR2 YYDKDF (reference sequence). This CDR3 is 15 amino acids long. CDR3 nucleotide sequence: TGTGCCACCAGCAGAGAAGCACAGGGGGGAGAGACCCAGTACTTC. Its protein product is CATSREAQGGETQYF.

This clone turned up a few times. The chain joins TRBV5-6 to TRBJ1-1, with D possibly matching TRBD1 (5 bases). This CDR3 has 13 residues. The V end lost 0 bases, the J end lost 5 bases, and 8 bases lay between the germline ends. CDR1 and CDR2 from the germline V gene are SGHDT and YYEEEE. The CDR3 sequence: CASSLGGWTEAFF. Written as DNA, the CDR3 is TGTGCCAGCAGCTTGGGGGGCTGGACTGAAGCTTTCTTT.

This sequence joins TRBV11-2 and TRBJ2-5; TRBD1 is a possible D gene (5 bases). Germline V lookup: CDR1 SGHAT, CDR2 FQNNGV. Trimming left V 5 bases short and J 4 bases short, with 11 bases between. This CDR3 has 13 amino acids. The CDR3 protein is CASSQQVRETQYF. The CDR3 DNA reads TGTGCCAGCAGCCAACAGGTCCGAGAGACCCAGTACTTC.

The rearrangement joins TRBV2 to TRBJ2-7, with TRBD2 matching over 7 bases. The germline V gene has CDR1 SNHLY and CDR2 FYNNEI. The CDR3 has 15 residues. V shed 1 base, J shed 0 bases, and the junction held 3 bases outside the gene matches. The CDR3 bases are TGTGCCAGCAGTGAAGGGCTAGCGGCCTCCTACGAGCAGTACTTC. This gives the protein CASSEGLAASYEQYF.

V is TRBV27 and J is TRBJ2-1; D possibly corresponds to TRBD2 (5 bases). CDR3 length: 18 amino acids. Deletions cut 1 base from V and 0 bases from J, with 16 bases between. Germline CDR1 MNHEY, CDR2 SMNVEV (reference sequence). CDR3 DNA sequence: TGTGCCAGCAGTTTATTTTGGTCAAGCGGATTCTCCTACAATGAGCAGTTCTTC. As protein: CASSLFWSSGFSYNEQFF.

This clone was seen once. The chain combines TRBV16 with TRBJ2-1; 7 nucleotides agree with TRBD1. J gave up 3 bases and V 4 bases, and 12 bases lay outside the gene matches. The CDR3 is made up of 17 amino acids. Germline V CDR1 and CDR2: KGHSY, FQNENV. CDR3 sequence (DNA): TGTGCCAGCAGCCGTCGGGACAGCTGGACTCTCTACAATGAGCAGTTCTTC. This sequence encodes CASSRRDSWTLYNEQFF.

V is TRBV19 and J is TRBJ2-7; 9 bases map to TRBD2. The CDR3 is 14 amino acids. Germline V CDR1 and CDR2: LNHDA, SQIVND (reference sequence). V shed 7 bases, J shed 6 bases, and the junction held 10 bases outside the gene matches. The CDR3 protein is CASKPTSGFLEQYF. The CDR3, as DNA: TGTGCCAGTAAACCGACTAGCGGTTTTCTCGAGCAGTACTTC.

This chain joins TRBV19 and TRBJ2-7; TRBD1 aligns across 7 bases. The CDR3 spans 15 residues. Unmatched junction bases numbered 11, after V lost 6 bases and J lost 3 bases. CDR1 is LNHDA, CDR2 SQIVND, per germline (reference sequence). The CDR3 DNA reads as TGTGCCAGTAGAAGGTGGGACAGTAAGTACTACGAGCAGTACTTC. As protein: CASRRWDSKYYEQYF.

The chain joins TRBV4-3 to TRBJ2-7, with D possibly TRBD1 on 6 matching bases. The germline V gene has CDR1 LGHNA and CDR2 YSLEER. This CDR3 comprises 15 residues. V was pared by 1 base and J by 1 base, with 11 bases between. The CDR3 region has the DNA TGCGCCAGCAGCCAAGTGGGGGCAAGGTCCTACGAGCAGTACTTC. Protein product: CASSQVGARSYEQYF.